This TCR beta chain was captured in a study of T cell responses to AZD1222 COVID-19 vaccine. Whole-study results and caveats: Baseline seropositives among AZD1222 recipients totaled only six. Sampling captured repertoires only after the peak T cell response.

The method was immunoSEQ multiplex PCR; TCRdb's version includes in-frame clones alone and lacks a portion of them. The profile shows about 110,000 clones, more than 85% of them singletons. The CDR3 sequence is 14 residues long. With 6 bases clipped from V and 0 bases from J, the junction kept 3 bases outside the gene matches. Germline V gene lookup returns CDR1 SNHLY and CDR2 FYNNEI. As to this clone: Its target is unknown.

The chain links TRBV2 to TRBJ1-1; 8 nucleotides match TRBD1. The specimen comprised peripheral blood, sampled on day 0 of AZD1222 vaccination. The receptor was derived from an adult in good health. CDR3 loop: CASRVDRVNTEAFF. The DNA for the CDR3 is TGTGCCAGCAGAGTGGACAGGGTGAACACTGAAGCTTTCTTT.